One TCR beta chain is described in this entry. Antigen specificity is unknown. The sample originates from a study of cytomegalovirus exposure and HLA in healthy donors. V gave up 4 bases and J gave up 1 base, with 10 bases separating them. The V gene's germline CDR1 is GTSNPN and CDR2 SVGIG (reference sequence). This CDR3 contains 13 residues. The donors belonged to the roughly 110-subject validation cohort, separate from the approximately 700-subject first cohort. The protocol was immunoSEQ multiplex PCR, while the TCRdb copy is restricted to in-frame clones and leaves out a portion. The repertoire holds 110,000 to 150,000 clones, approximately 94% seen once, with approximately 1.8% in the top ten. Whole-study results and caveats: Through in vitro validation, three CMV-associated chains were shown to be specific for CMV antigens. Rarity characterized most TCR sequences, yet some public TCRs appeared in many donors. Subsequent analysis showed first-cohort TCR clusters tending to co-occur in around 110 validation repertoires.

This chain joins TRBV30 and TRBJ1-1; possibly TRBD1 for D (5 bases). The clonotype originates from a man between 18 and 35 years old in good health and CMV-seropositive. The sequencing sample was made of PBMCs. This CDR3 is CAWKSRANTEAFF. The CDR3 DNA follows: TGTGCCTGGAAATCCAGGGCGAACACTGAAGCTTTCTTT.